These 19 T cell receptor beta chains came from one sample sequenced in a study of TIL therapy for anti-PD-1-resistant metastatic lung cancer. Time point of the sample: pre-treatment sample, taken before nivolumab and TIL therapy. Pleural nodules or supraclavicular lymph nodes made up most of the excised metastases sampled. Sequencing used immunoSEQ v3. TCRdb's table, derived via immunoSEQ multiplex PCR, lists solely in-frame clones and lacks some. The sample yields about 4,800 clones, under 70% seen once. Sequences were derived from tumor tissue, sampled at baseline. These receptor sequences come from a man in his 70s with non-small cell lung cancer.

The chain combines TRBV5-6 with TRBJ2-5; 7 bases agree with TRBD2. Trimming cost V 0 bases and J 5 bases; bases outside gene matches: 4. Germline loops: CDR1 SGHDT, CDR2 YYEEEE. CDR3 length: 14 residues. The CDR3 DNA reads TGTGCCAGCAGCTTGGGCGGGGGAGTTGAGACCCAGTACTTC. This translates into CASSLGGGVETQYF.

The rearrangement joins TRBV18 to TRBJ1-5; possible D gene TRBD1, 5 bases. V lost 3 bases to trimming and J lost 10 bases, with 13 bases between them. The CDR3 consists of 13 residues. Per germline, CDR1 KGHSH and CDR2 LQKENI. The CDR3 DNA reads TGTGCCAGCTCACCGGGACGTAGCGGCCCCCAGCATTTT. Its protein product is CASSPGRSGPQHF.

The chain combines TRBV4-2 with TRBJ1-1; D is unclear. CDR1 and CDR2 from the germline V gene are LGHNA and YNFKEQ. CDR3 length: 15 residues. V lost 0 bases and J lost 4, with 12 bases in between. The CDR3 bases are TGTGCCAGCAGCCAAGATCTCGAGAGGAGCACTGAAGCTTTCTTT. Its translation: CASSQDLERSTEAFF.

The V gene is TRBV7-9, the J gene TRBJ1-1; maybe TRBD1 (6 bases). V was shortened by 3 bases and J by 1 base, with 9 bases between the two germline ends. The CDR3 is made up of 14 amino acids. Germline V gene sequence: CDR1 SEHNR, CDR2 FQNEAQ (reference sequence). For the CDR3, the DNA is TGTGCCAGCAGCTTGCGGGACACGAACACTGAAGCTTTCTTT. Amino acids: CASSLRDTNTEAFF.

This rearrangement joins TRBV6-5 to TRBJ1-2, with a tentative D call TRBD1 (6 bases). CDR1 is MNHEY and CDR2 is SVGAGI in the germline V gene. V was trimmed by 5 bases and J by 8 bases, leaving 21 bases between them. The CDR3 spans 15 residues. The chain's CDR3 is CASSQRDKEKRGYTF. In DNA form, the CDR3 reads TGTGCCAGCAGTCAACGGGACAAGGAAAAAAGGGGCTACACCTTC.

The chain uses TRBV29-1 and TRBJ1-1; D might be TRBD1 (5 bases). Germline V gene data show CDR1 as SQVTM and CDR2 as ANQGSEA. Trimming took off 6 bases at V and 5 bases at J, with 22 bases between the two ends. This CDR3 is built from 15 residues. The CDR3: CSVGDSVWVGTEAFF. The CDR3 DNA is TGCAGCGTGGGGGACTCCGTTTGGGTCGGGACTGAAGCTTTCTTT.

J is TRBJ2-7 and V is TRBV7-9, with D possibly TRBD1 on 6 matching bases. CDR1 is SEHNR, CDR2 FQNEAQ, per germline (reference sequence). CDR3 size: 15 residues. Trimming stripped 4 bases from V and 6 bases from J, with 19 bases between. CDR3 DNA: TGTGCCAGCAGCTCACAGGGATCGGCCTCCGGCGAGCAGTACTTC. Protein sequence: CASSSQGSASGEQYF.

This clone was found a few times. V gene TRBV6-1 combines with J gene TRBJ2-5; 8 bases align to TRBD1. The V and J ends lost 2 bases and 2 bases, in that order; junction bases with no gene match: 4. The CDR3 consists of 15 residues. Germline V gene sequence: CDR1 MNHNS, CDR2 SASEGT. Here the CDR3 reads CASSELTGGQETQYF. The DNA for the CDR3 is TGTGCCAGCAGTGAATTAACAGGGGGGCAAGAGACCCAGTACTTC.

V usage is TRBV30 and J usage is TRBJ2-7; D is uncertain. This CDR3 is built from 13 residues. From germline, CDR1 is GTSNPN and CDR2 SVGIG (reference sequence). With 0 bases removed from V and 6 bases from J, the gap between germline ends came to 12 bases. DNA for the CDR3: TGTGCCTGGAGTGTGGATCGAGAAGGCGAGCAGTACTTC. This translates into CAWSVDREGEQYF.

The CDR3, as DNA: TGCGCCAGCAGCTCGCAGGGACAGGGTCACCGTTTTGGCTACACCTTC. It specifies CASSSQGQGHRFGYTF. The V call is TRBV5-1, the J call TRBJ1-2, with TRBD1 matching 9 bases. The germline V gene has CDR1 SGHRS and CDR2 YFSETQ. The CDR3 covers 16 residues. The junction had 13 bases not matched to a gene; V was cut back by 3 bases and J by 7 bases.

The chain combines TRBV28 with TRBJ2-6; D may be TRBD1 or TRBD2 (5 bases each). Germline-derived CDR1 and CDR2 are MDHEN and SYDVKM. Trimming left V 2 bases short and J 4 bases short, with 12 bases between. CDR3 size: 16 residues. This CDR3 reads CASSLVGASGANVLTF. The CDR3 coding sequence is TGTGCCAGCAGTTTAGTCGGGGCTTCGGGGGCCAACGTCCTGACTTTC.

The chain recombines TRBV28 with TRBJ2-7; tentatively, D is TRBD1 or TRBD2 (6 bases each). V lost 3 bases to trimming and J lost 4 bases, with 22 bases between them. The CDR3 has 17 amino acids. Germline assignment: CDR1 MDHEN and CDR2 SYDVKM. CDR3: CASSLLTGRQGGYEQYF. In DNA form, the CDR3 reads TGTGCCAGCAGTTTGCTTACAGGGCGGCAGGGAGGTTACGAGCAGTACTTC. Combining the CDR3 with reference TRBV28 and TRBJ2-7 gives the whole variable domain DVKVTQSSRYLVKRTGEKVFLECVQDMDHENMFWYRQDPGLGLRLIYFSYDVKMKEKGDIPEGYSVSREKKERFSLILESASTNQTSMYLCASSLLTGRQGGYEQYFGPGTRLTVT.

The genes are TRBV7-2 and TRBJ2-7; the match to TRBD1 covers 7 bases. V lost 5 bases, J lost 4 bases, and 8 bases stayed unmatched. Germline V gene data show CDR1 as SGHTA and CDR2 as FQGNSA. The CDR3 has 14 amino acids. The CDR3 region has the DNA TGTGCCAGCAGCAACATAGGGACAGTGTACGAGCAGTACTTC. The encoded protein is CASSNIGTVYEQYF.

V usage is TRBV5-1 and J usage is TRBJ2-5; TRBD2 agrees at 9 bases. This CDR3 region has 15 residues. V lost 0 bases and J lost 3; bases outside the gene matches: 3. Germline V lookup: CDR1 SGHRS, CDR2 YFSETQ. This CDR3 is CASSLVASGKETQYF. DNA for the CDR3: TGCGCCAGCAGCTTGGTTGCTAGCGGGAAAGAGACCCAGTACTTC.

This clone has more than one count but fewer than ten. This sequence joins TRBV4-2 and TRBJ2-1, with 7 bases that match TRBD2. Per germline, CDR1 LGHNA and CDR2 YNFKEQ. V shed 0 bases and J 3 bases; nucleotides not matched to a gene: 2. The CDR3 totals 15 residues. CDR3 nucleotide sequence: TGTGCCAGCAGCCAAGAACTAGCGTACTACAATGAGCAGTTCTTC. Its protein product is CASSQELAYYNEQFF.

CDR3 residues: CASSLAIRDPSRGQYF. The CDR3 coding sequence is TGTGCCAGCAGCTTAGCAATCCGAGACCCATCCCGGGGGCAGTACTTC. This rearrangement joins TRBV11-2 to TRBJ2-7; D may be TRBD2 (5 bases). V gave up 1 base and J gave up 9 bases, with 22 bases separating them. CDR1 and CDR2 (germline): SGHAT, FQNNGV. The CDR3 runs to 16 residues. The full variable domain, rest sourced from reference TRBV11-2 and TRBJ2-7, is EAGVAQSPRYKIIEKRQSVAFWCNPISGHATLYWYQQILGQGPKLLIQFQNNGVVDDSQLPKDRFSAERLKGVDSTLKIQPAKLEDSAVYLCASSLAIRDPSRGQYFGPGTRLTVT.

This chain links TRBV7-9 with TRBJ1-4; D not resolved. The germline V gene encodes CDR1 SEHNR and CDR2 FQNEAQ (reference sequence). Trimming removed 5 bases from V and 5 bases from J, with 6 bases in between. The CDR3 totals 12 residues. The CDR3 sequence: CASSPTNEKLFF. In DNA form, the CDR3 reads TGTGCCAGCAGCCCGACAAATGAAAAACTGTTTTTT.

This clone was seen only a few times. The rearrangement joins TRBV28 to TRBJ1-2, with D unclear. Trimming stripped 8 bases from V and 3 bases from J, with 13 bases between. Germline values: CDR1 MDHEN, CDR2 SYDVKM. The CDR3 loop spans 13 amino acids. CDR3 sequence reads: CASRTAVHYGYTF. The CDR3 region has the DNA TGTGCCAGCCGGACGGCGGTCCACTATGGCTACACCTTC.

The chain recombines TRBV18 with TRBJ2-1; 9 nucleotides agree with TRBD2. The CDR3 is 19 amino acids. The germline gives CDR1 KGHSH, CDR2 LQKENI. The V segment lost 4 bases and the J segment 8 bases; nucleotides outside the gene matches: 21. The CDR3 is CASSLTWEGSGRRTDEQFF. CDR3 coding DNA: TGTGCCAGCTCACTTACTTGGGAAGGGAGCGGGAGGCGTACAGATGAGCAGTTCTTC.